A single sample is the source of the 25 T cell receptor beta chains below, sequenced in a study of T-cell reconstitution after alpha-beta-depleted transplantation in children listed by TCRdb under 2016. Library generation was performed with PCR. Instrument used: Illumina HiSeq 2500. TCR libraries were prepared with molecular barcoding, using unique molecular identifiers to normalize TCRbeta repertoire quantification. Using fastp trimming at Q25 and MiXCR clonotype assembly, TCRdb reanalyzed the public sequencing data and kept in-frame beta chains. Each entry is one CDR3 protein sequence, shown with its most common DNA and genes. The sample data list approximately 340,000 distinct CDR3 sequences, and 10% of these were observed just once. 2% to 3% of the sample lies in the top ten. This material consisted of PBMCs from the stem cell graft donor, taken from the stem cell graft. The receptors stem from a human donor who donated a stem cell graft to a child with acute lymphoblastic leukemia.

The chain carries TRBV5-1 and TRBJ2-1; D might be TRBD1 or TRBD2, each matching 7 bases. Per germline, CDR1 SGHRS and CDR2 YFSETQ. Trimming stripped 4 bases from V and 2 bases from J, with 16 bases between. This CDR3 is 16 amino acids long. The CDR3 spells CASSPSGGETYNEQFF. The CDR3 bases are TGCGCCAGCAGCCCATCAGGGGGGGAGACCTACAATGAGCAGTTCTTC. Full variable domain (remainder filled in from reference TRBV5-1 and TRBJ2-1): KAGVTQTPRYLIKTRGQQVTLSCSPISGHRSVSWYQQTPGQGLQFLFEYFSETQRNKGNFPGRFSGRQFSNSRSEMNVSTLELGDSALYLCASSPSGGETYNEQFFGPGTRLTVL.

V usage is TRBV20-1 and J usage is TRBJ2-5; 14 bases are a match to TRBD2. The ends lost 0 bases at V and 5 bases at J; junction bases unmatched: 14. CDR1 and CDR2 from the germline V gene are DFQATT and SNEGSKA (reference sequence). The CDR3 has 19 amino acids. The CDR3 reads CSARDHLGTSGGSWETQYF. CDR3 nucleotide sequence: TGCAGTGCTAGAGATCACTTAGGGACTAGCGGGGGTTCGTGGGAGACCCAGTACTTC.

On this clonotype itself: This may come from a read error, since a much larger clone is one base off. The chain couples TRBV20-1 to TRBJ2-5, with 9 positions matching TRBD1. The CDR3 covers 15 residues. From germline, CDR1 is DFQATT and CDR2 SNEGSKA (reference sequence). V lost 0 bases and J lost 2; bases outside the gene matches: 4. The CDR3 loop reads CSARDSGTGQETQYF. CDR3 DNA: TGCAGTGCTAGAGATTCAGGGACAGGGCAAGAGACCCAGTACTTC.

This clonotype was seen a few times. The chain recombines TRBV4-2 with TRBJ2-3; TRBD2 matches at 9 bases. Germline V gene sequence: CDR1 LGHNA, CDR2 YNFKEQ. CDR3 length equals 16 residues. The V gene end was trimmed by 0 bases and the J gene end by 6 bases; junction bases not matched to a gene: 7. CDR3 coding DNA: TGTGCCAGCAGCCAAGATAGTAGCGGGAGTCTTGATACGCAGTATTTT. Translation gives CASSQDSSGSLDTQYF.

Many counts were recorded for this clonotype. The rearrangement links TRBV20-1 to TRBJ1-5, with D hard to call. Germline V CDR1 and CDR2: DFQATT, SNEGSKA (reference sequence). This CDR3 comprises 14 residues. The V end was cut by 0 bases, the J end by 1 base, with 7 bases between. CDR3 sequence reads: CSAREGSSNQPQHF. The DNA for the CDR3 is TGCAGTGCTAGAGAAGGGTCCAGCAATCAGCCCCAGCATTTT.

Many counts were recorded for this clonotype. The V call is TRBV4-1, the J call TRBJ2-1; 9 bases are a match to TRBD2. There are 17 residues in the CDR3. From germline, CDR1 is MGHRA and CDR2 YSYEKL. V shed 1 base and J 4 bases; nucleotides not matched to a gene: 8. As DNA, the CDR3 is TGCGCCAGCAGCCAAGTCGATTTGGGACTAGCTTACAATGAGCAGTTCTTC. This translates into CASSQVDLGLAYNEQFF.

CDR3 in DNA: TGTGCCAGCAGCCTCTCTTTCTCCGGACTCCTCTACAATGAGCAGTTCTTC. Its translation is CASSLSFSGLLYNEQFF. The chain couples TRBV7-2 to TRBJ2-1, with TRBD2 as a possible D gene (5 bases). Trimming removed 5 bases at V and 3 bases at J, with 20 bases between. The CDR3 totals 17 residues. From germline, CDR1 is SGHTA and CDR2 FQGNSA.

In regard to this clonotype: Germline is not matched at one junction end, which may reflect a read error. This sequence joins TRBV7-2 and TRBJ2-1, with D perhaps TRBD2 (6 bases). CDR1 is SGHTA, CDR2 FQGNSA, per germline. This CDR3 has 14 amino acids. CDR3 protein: CSSSNRRVDNEQFF. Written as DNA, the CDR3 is TGTTCCAGCAGCAACCGGAGGGTGGATAATGAGCAGTTCTTC.

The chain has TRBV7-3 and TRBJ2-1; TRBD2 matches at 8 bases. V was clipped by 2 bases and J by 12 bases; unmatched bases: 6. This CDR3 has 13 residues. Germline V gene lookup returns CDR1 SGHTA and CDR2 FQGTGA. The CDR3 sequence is CASSLREGSMQFF. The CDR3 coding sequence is TGTGCCAGCAGCTTACGGGAGGGCTCAATGCAGTTCTTC.

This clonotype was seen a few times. The CDR3 DNA reads as TGTGCCAGCAGTGAGCGGGGGACGAACCGGCCCCAGCATTTT. Translated: CASSERGTNRPQHF. V gene TRBV12-3 or TRBV12-4 combines with J gene TRBJ1-5; TRBD1 is a possible D gene (5 bases). Trimming took off 5 bases at V and 9 bases at J, with 17 bases between the two ends. This CDR3 region has 14 residues.

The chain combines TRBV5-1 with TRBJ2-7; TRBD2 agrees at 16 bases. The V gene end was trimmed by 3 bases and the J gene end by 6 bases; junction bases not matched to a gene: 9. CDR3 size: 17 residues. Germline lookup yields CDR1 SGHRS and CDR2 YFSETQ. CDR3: CASSYSGLAGGPSEQYF. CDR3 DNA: TGCGCCAGCAGCTACTCGGGACTAGCGGGAGGGCCGTCCGAGCAGTACTTC. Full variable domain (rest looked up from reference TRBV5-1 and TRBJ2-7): KAGVTQTPRYLIKTRGQQVTLSCSPISGHRSVSWYQQTPGQGLQFLFEYFSETQRNKGNFPGRFSGRQFSNSRSEMNVSTLELGDSALYLCASSYSGLAGGPSEQYFGPGTRLTVT.

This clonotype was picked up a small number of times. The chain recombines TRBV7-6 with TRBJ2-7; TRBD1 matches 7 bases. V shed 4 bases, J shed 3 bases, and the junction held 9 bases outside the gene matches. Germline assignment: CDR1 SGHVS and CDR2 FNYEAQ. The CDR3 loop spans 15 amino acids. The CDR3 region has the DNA TGTGCCAGCAGCTCCCCAGGGACAGTTGGCTACGAGCAGTACTTC. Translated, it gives CASSSPGTVGYEQYF.

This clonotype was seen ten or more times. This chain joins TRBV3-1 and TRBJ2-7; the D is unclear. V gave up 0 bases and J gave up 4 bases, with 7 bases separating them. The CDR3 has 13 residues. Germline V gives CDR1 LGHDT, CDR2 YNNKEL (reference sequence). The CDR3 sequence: CASSQDWGYEQYF. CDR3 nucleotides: TGTGCCAGCAGCCAAGATTGGGGTTACGAGCAGTACTTC.

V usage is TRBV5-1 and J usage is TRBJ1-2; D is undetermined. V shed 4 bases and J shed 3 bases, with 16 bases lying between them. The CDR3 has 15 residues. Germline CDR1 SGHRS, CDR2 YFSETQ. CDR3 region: CASSLTPDGYYGYTF. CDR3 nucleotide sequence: TGCGCCAGCAGCCTGACCCCAGACGGCTACTATGGCTACACCTTC.

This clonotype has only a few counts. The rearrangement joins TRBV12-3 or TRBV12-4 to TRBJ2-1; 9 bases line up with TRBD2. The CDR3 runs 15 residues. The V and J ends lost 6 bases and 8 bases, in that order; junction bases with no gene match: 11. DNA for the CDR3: TGTGCCAGCAGAACTCCGGGACTAGCTCGCTATGAGCAGTTCTTC. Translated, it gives CASRTPGLARYEQFF.

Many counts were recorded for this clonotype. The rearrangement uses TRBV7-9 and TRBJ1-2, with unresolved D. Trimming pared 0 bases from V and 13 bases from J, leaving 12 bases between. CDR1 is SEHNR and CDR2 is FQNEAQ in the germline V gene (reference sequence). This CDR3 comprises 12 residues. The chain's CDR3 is CASSLADVIFTF. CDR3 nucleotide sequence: TGTGCCAGCAGCTTAGCAGATGTTATCTTCACCTTC.

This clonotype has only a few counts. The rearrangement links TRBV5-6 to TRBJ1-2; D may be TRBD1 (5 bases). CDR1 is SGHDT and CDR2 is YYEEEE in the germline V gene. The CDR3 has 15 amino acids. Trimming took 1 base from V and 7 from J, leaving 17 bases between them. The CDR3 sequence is CASSLSDEGLSGYTF. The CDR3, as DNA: TGTGCCAGCAGCTTGAGTGACGAGGGGCTCTCTGGCTACACCTTC.

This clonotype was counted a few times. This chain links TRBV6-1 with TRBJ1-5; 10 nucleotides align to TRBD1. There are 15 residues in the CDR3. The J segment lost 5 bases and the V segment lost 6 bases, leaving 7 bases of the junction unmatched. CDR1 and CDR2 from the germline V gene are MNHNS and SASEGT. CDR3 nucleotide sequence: TGTGCCAGCAGCCCGACAGGGGGCGAGTATCAGCCCCAGCATTTT. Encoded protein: CASSPTGGEYQPQHF.

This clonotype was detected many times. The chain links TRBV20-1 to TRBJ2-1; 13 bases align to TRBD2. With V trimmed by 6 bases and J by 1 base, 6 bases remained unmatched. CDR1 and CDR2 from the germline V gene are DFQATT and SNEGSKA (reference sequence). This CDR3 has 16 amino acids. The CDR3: CSARGLAGESYNEQFF. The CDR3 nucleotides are TGCAGTGCCCGTGGACTAGCGGGAGAGTCCTACAATGAGCAGTTCTTC.

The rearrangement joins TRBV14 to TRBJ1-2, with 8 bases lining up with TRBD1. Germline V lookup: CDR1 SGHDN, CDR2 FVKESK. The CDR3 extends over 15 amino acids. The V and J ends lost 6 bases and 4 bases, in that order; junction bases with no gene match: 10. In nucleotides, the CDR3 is TGTGCCAGCAGTCAAAGGACAGGGAGCCTCTATGGCTACACCTTC. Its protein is CASSQRTGSLYGYTF.

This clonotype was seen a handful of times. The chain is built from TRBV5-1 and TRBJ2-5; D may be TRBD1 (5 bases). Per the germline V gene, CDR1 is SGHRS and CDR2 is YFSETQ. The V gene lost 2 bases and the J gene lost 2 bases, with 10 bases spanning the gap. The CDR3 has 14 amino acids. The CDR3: CASSFYPGQETQYF. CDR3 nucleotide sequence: TGCGCCAGCAGCTTTTATCCAGGGCAAGAGACCCAGTACTTC.

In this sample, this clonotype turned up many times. CDR3 region: CSGGNEQFF. As DNA, the CDR3 is TGCAGCGGGGGGAATGAGCAGTTCTTC. The J gene is TRBJ2-1, the V gene TRBV29-1; either TRBD1 or TRBD2 may fit D (5 bases each). Germline V lookup: CDR1 SQVTM, CDR2 ANQGSEA. V lost 7 bases, J lost 7 bases, and 5 bases lay in between. This CDR3 comprises 9 residues.

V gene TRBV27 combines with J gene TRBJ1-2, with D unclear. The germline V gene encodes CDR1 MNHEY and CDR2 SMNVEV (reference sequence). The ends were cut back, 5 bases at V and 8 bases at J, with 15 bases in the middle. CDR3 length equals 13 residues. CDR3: CASSPPEAKGYTF. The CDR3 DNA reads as TGTGCCAGCAGTCCCCCAGAAGCGAAAGGCTACACCTTC.

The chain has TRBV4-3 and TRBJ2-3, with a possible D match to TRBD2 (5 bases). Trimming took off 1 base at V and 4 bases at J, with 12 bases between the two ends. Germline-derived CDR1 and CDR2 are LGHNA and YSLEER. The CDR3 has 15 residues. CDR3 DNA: TGCGCCAGCAGCCAAGTCAGTAGCGTTGCAGATACGCAGTATTTT. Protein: CASSQVSSVADTQYF.

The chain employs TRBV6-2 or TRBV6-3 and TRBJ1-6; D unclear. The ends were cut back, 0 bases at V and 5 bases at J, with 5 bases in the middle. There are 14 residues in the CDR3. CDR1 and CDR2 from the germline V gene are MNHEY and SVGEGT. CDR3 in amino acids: CASSYSVNNSPLHF. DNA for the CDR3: TGTGCCAGCAGTTACTCGGTCAATAATTCACCCCTCCACTTT.